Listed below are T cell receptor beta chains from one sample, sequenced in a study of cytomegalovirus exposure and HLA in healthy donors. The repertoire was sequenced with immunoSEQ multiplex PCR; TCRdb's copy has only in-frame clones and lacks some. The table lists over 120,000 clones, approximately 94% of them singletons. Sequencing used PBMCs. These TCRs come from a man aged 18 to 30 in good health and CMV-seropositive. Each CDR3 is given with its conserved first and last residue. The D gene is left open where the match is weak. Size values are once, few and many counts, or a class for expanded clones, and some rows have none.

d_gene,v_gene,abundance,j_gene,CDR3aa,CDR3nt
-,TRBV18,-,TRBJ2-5,CASSPLPWQGQQETQYF,TGTGCCAGCTCACCTCTCCCCTGGCAGGGGCAACAAGAGACCCAGTACTTC
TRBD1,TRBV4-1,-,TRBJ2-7,CASSPRSSGQGNYEQYF,TGCGCCAGCAGCCCTCGATCTTCGGGACAGGGTAACTACGAGCAGTACTTC
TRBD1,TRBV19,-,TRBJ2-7,CASTPGRGPNYEQYF,TGTGCCAGCACTCCGGGCAGGGGGCCCAACTACGAGCAGTACTTC
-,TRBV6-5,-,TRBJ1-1,CASSRGRLEAFF,TGTGCCAGCAGCCGCGGGAGGCTTGAAGCTTTCTTT
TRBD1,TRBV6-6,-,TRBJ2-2,CASSYWGQGTGGELFF,TGTGCCAGCAGTTACTGGGGACAGGGGACGGGCGGGGAGCTGTTTTTT
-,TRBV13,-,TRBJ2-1,CASSGGTGIAGNYYNEQFF,TGTGCCAGCAGCGGAGGGACAGGGATAGCGGGAAACTACTACAATGAGCAGTTCTTC
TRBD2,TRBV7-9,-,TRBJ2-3,CASSSDSGSFLF,TGTGCCAGCAGCTCTGATAGCGGGAGTTTCCTTTTT
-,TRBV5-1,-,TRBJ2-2,CASSPTVANTGELFF,TGCGCCAGCAGCCCGACAGTCGCGAACACCGGGGAGCTGTTTTTT
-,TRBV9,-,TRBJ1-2,CASSVDAGGGYTF,TGTGCCAGCAGCGTAGATGCGGGAGGTGGCTACACCTTC
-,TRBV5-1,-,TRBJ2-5,CASSLTGWIQETQYF,TGCGCCAGCAGCTTGACAGGGTGGATCCAAGAGACCCAGTACTTC
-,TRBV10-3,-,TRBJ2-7,CATSNGAGSTYEQYF,TGTGCCACCTCAAACGGTGCGGGATCCACTTACGAGCAGTACTTC
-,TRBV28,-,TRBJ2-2,CASSRHGNTGELFF,TGTGCCAGCAGCCGACACGGAAACACCGGGGAGCTGTTTTTT
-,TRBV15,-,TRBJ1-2,CATVSDRVANYGYTF,TGTGCCACCGTATCGGACAGAGTGGCCAACTATGGCTACACCTTC
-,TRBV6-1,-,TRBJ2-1,CASSETTGGGGWNEQFF,TGTGCCAGCAGTGAAACTACCGGCGGTGGAGGTTGGAATGAGCAGTTCTTC
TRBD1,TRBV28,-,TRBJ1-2,CASSSRRQGMSGYTF,TGTGCCAGCAGTTCCCGAAGACAGGGGATGAGCGGCTACACCTTC
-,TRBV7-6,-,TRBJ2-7,CASSLNNDVSGQYF,TGTGCCAGCAGCTTAAATAATGATGTGAGCGGGCAGTACTTC
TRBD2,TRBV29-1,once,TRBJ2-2,CSVEDPGTSGWNTGELFF,TGCAGCGTTGAAGATCCCGGGACTAGCGGGTGGAACACCGGGGAGCTGTTTTTT
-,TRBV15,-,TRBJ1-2,CATSRPFQDGYTF,TGTGCCACCAGCAGACCATTCCAGGATGGCTACACCTTC
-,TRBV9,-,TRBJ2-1,CASSVASGLSYNEQFF,TGTGCCAGCAGCGTAGCTAGTGGACTATCCTACAATGAGCAGTTCTTC
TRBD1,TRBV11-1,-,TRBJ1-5,CASSATGDQPQHF,TGTGCCAGCAGCGCAACAGGGGACCAGCCCCAGCATTTT
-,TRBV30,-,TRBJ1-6,CAWSVRDYSPLHF,TGTGCCTGGAGTGTACGCGATTACTCACCCCTCCACTTT
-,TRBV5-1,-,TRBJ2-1,CASSWSLTNEQFF,TGCGCCAGCAGCTGGAGCCTCACGAATGAGCAGTTCTTC
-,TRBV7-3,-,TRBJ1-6,CASSLSRNSPLHF,TGTGCCAGCAGCTTATCTAGGAATTCACCCCTCCACTTT
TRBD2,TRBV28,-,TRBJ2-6,CASSQAGGTGANVLTF,TGTGCCAGCAGCCAAGCGGGAGGGACGGGGGCCAACGTCCTGACTTTC
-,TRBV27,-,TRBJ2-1,CASSLEFPSGNEQFF,TGTGCCAGCAGCTTGGAGTTCCCAAGCGGCAATGAGCAGTTCTTC
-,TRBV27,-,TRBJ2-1,CASSSLASEQFF,TGTGCCAGCAGCTCACTAGCTAGTGAGCAGTTCTTC
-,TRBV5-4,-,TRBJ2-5,CASSLPTGEIETQYF,TGTGCCAGCAGCTTGCCTACCGGGGAAATAGAGACCCAGTACTTC
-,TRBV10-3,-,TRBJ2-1,CAISESTRDEQFF,TGTGCCATCAGTGAGTCGACTAGAGATGAGCAGTTCTTC
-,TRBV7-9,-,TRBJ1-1,CASSLGRPVGANTEAFF,TGTGCCAGCAGCTTAGGCCGTCCGGTGGGGGCGAACACTGAAGCTTTCTTT
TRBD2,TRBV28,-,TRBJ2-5,CASSLLPREERETQYF,TGTGCCAGCAGTTTACTTCCGCGGGAGGAACGGGAGACCCAGTACTTC
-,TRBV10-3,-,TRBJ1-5,CAISAADSPQHF,TGTGCCATCAGCGCCGCCGACTCGCCCCAGCATTTT
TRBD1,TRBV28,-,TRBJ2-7,CASIPGQGASYEQYF,TGTGCCAGCATCCCTGGACAGGGGGCATCCTACGAGCAGTACTTC
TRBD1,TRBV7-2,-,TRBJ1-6,CASSLEGASISPLHF,TGTGCCAGCAGCTTAGAGGGGGCGTCGATTTCACCCCTCCACTTT
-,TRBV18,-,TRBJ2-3,CASARDSSTDTQYF,TGTGCCAGTGCACGGGACTCTTCGACAGATACGCAGTATTTT
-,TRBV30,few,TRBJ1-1,CARRGGITEAFF,TGTGCCCGGCGCGGGGGGATTACTGAAGCTTTCTTT
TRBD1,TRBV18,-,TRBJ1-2,CASSPGTGRNGYTF,TGTGCCAGCTCACCCGGGACAGGGAGGAATGGCTACACCTTC
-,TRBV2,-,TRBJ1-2,CASSATMSGGYTF,TGTGCCAGCAGTGCCACTATGAGTGGTGGCTACACCTTC
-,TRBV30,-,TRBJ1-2,CAWRAVLNYGYTF,TGTGCCTGGAGGGCAGTGCTTAACTATGGCTACACCTTC
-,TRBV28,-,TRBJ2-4,CASSFRTVEGAKNIQYF,TGTGCCAGCAGTTTTCGGACAGTTGAAGGAGCCAAAAACATTCAGTACTTC
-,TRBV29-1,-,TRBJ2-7,CSVGYGRDEQYF,TGCAGCGTGGGTTACGGGCGGGACGAGCAGTACTTC